The next 12 T cell receptor beta chains were all read from a single sample in a study of OX40 agonist ivuxolimab in advanced cancers. Only in-frame clones appear in the TCRdb table, and some are missing; sequencing was by immunoSEQ multiplex PCR. Found here are some 50,000 clones, about 86% of them singletons; the top ten hold approximately 6.6%. This sample comprised CD4+ or CD8+ T cells sorted from blood, obtained in a trial of the OX40 agonist ivuxolimab. The source is an adult with an advanced solid tumor such as melanoma, head and neck, liver or kidney cancer.

This clone occurred a few times. This chain joins TRBV28 and TRBJ1-2; D is perhaps TRBD1 (5 bases). Trimming left V 4 bases short and J 2 bases short, with 11 bases between. Germline-derived CDR1 and CDR2 are MDHEN and SYDVKM. This CDR3 contains 14 residues. DNA of the CDR3: TGTGCCAGCAGTTGGGGCAGGGAAAACTATGGCTACACCTTC. Translation: CASSWGRENYGYTF.

The gene calls are TRBV9 and TRBJ2-7; TRBD1 is a possible D gene (6 bases). Looked up from germline, CDR1 is SGDLS and CDR2 is YYNGEE. V shed 0 bases and J shed 0 bases, with 7 bases lying between them. The CDR3 spans 14 residues. CDR3 nucleotide sequence: TGTGCCAGCAGCGTAGGGGACATCTCCTACGAGCAGTACTTC. This codes for CASSVGDISYEQYF.

The J gene is TRBJ1-2, the V gene TRBV6-1, with D unresolved. V shed 2 bases and J shed 2 bases, with 6 bases lying between them. This CDR3 is built from 13 residues. Germline lookup yields CDR1 MNHNS and CDR2 SASEGT. The CDR3 DNA sequence: TGTGCCAGCAGTGAAATGGGCAACTATGGCTACACCTTC. This translates into CASSEMGNYGYTF.

This CDR3 reads CASSLIAGTGHGNTIYF. CDR3 nucleotides: TGTGCCAGCAGCCTAATAGCCGGGACAGGGCACGGAAACACCATATATTTT. V usage is TRBV7-6 and J usage is TRBJ1-3, with 9 bases that match TRBD1. The CDR3 loop spans 17 amino acids. Germline V lookup: CDR1 SGHVS, CDR2 FNYEAQ. V shed 5 bases and J 4 bases; nucleotides not matched to a gene: 12.

V gene TRBV7-6 combines with J gene TRBJ2-5, with 7 positions matching TRBD1. The CDR3 runs 13 residues. The germline gives CDR1 SGHVS, CDR2 FNYEAQ. V trimming: 4 bases; J trimming: 5 bases; junction bases outside the gene matches: 4. The CDR3 region is CASSSTGSETQYF. In nucleotides, the CDR3 is TGTGCCAGCAGCTCGACAGGGTCGGAGACCCAGTACTTC.

Concerning this clone itself: Other DNA variants within this sample encode the same CDR3. The rearrangement joins TRBV5-4 to TRBJ1-6; D unresolved. CDR1 SGHNT and CDR2 YYREEE come from the germline V gene (reference sequence). Between the trimmed V and J ends, which lost 0 bases and 0 bases, there was a span of 7 bases. CDR3 length equals 16 residues. CDR3 amino acids: CASSLDRSSYNSPLHF. For the CDR3, the DNA is TGTGCCAGCAGCTTGGACAGAAGCTCCTATAATTCACCCCTCCACTTT.

This chain links TRBV28 with TRBJ2-6, with D unresolved. CDR1 is MDHEN and CDR2 is SYDVKM in the germline V gene. The CDR3 consists of 14 residues. Trimming removed 10 bases from V and 0 bases from J, with 10 bases in between. The CDR3 sequence: CATVADSGANVLTF. As DNA, the CDR3 is TGTGCCACCGTGGCCGACTCTGGGGCCAACGTCCTGACTTTC.

This chain joins TRBV7-9 and TRBJ2-3; 14 nucleotides align to TRBD2. The V gene end was trimmed by 1 base and the J gene end by 0 bases; junction bases not matched to a gene: 3. The CDR3 sequence is 18 residues long. Germline loops: CDR1 SEHNR, CDR2 FQNEAQ (reference sequence). Here the CDR3 reads CASSLERTSGRSTDTQYF. The CDR3 nucleotides read TGTGCCAGCAGCTTAGAGAGGACTAGCGGGAGGAGCACAGATACGCAGTATTTT.

The chain couples TRBV11-2 to TRBJ2-7; D might be TRBD2 (6 bases). The CDR3 sequence is 14 residues long. CDR1 and CDR2 from the germline V gene are SGHAT and FQNNGV. With 3 bases removed from V and 3 bases from J, the gap between germline ends came to 12 bases. The CDR3 reads CASSFLGSDYEQYF. In DNA, the CDR3 is TGTGCCAGCAGCTTTCTCGGGAGCGACTACGAGCAGTACTTC.

The genes are TRBV11-2 and TRBJ1-1; D is ambiguous. CDR1 is SGHAT and CDR2 is FQNNGV in the germline V gene. V shed 5 bases and J shed 11 bases, with 12 bases lying between them. The CDR3 contains 11 residues. CDR3 sequence reads: CASSPKVGAFF. CDR3 DNA sequence: TGTGCCAGCAGCCCGAAGGTGGGGGCTTTCTTT. Drawing the rest from reference TRBV11-2 and TRBJ1-1, the complete variable domain is EAGVAQSPRYKIIEKRQSVAFWCNPISGHATLYWYQQILGQGPKLLIQFQNNGVVDDSQLPKDRFSAERLKGVDSTLKIQPAKLEDSAVYLCASSPKVGAFFGQGTRLTVV.

Here the CDR3 reads CASSHRDSSYEQYF. In DNA form, the CDR3 reads TGTGCCAGCAGTCACCGGGACAGCTCCTACGAGCAGTACTTC. The chain joins TRBV6-6 to TRBJ2-7, with 7 bases aligning to TRBD1. V lost 5 bases, J lost 0 bases, and 4 bases stayed unmatched. CDR1 is MNHNY, CDR2 SVGAGI, per germline (reference sequence). The CDR3 has 14 amino acids.

The chain joins TRBV30 to TRBJ1-1; D might be TRBD1 (5 bases). Germline-derived CDR1 and CDR2 are GTSNPN and SVGIG (reference sequence). The V gene lost 2 bases and the J gene lost 4 bases, with 11 bases spanning the gap. The CDR3 sequence is 13 residues long. The CDR3 is CAWSWQGSTEAFF. Written as DNA, the CDR3 is TGTGCCTGGAGTTGGCAGGGTTCCACTGAAGCTTTCTTT.